This T cell receptor beta chain was recovered during a study of CD8 T cells in Susac syndrome. Overall study context: Intravenous immunoglobulin alone or corticosteroids were being given to patients with Susac syndrome at blood draw, unless they were therapy-naive. Overall study results and limits: Expansion of clones was not seen in the CD4+ T cell repertoires of Susac syndrome.

It was with random hexamers that roughly 0.5 to 1 ug RNA was reverse transcribed. TCRdb redid the calling of the immunoSEQ multiplex PCR reads with MiXCR, one entry per CDR3 protein. The sample records 200,000 to 250,000 distinct CDR3 sequences, about 94% being singletons. Germline CDR1 and CDR2: KGHSY and FQNENV. Trimming left V 0 bases short and J 2 bases short, with 8 bases between. The CDR3 spans 15 residues. Comments on this clonotype: The antigen is not known.

V usage is TRBV16 and J usage is TRBJ1-5; D not certain. The sequence came from a human donor with Susac syndrome. Sequencing used CD4+ T cells from PBMCs. CDR3 in DNA: TGTGCCAGCAGCCAATCTACGGCCGGCAATCAGCCCCAGCATTTT. Amino acids: CASSQSTAGNQPQHF.